The present T cell receptor beta chain was sequenced within a study of CD8+CD57+ T cells in acquired aplastic anemia (dated by TCRdb to between 2018 and 2020). At the level of the whole study: On average, sorted CD4+ and CD8+ cells yielded 2.5 to 3.5 ug of extracted DNA, with a range of about 0.19 to 30 ug. A CD8+CD57+ expansion meant a frequency higher than the mean frequency seen in healthy subjects.

Broad study findings and their caveats: About 30 CD8+ CDR3 sequences were found in both patients and controls but appeared to be highly expressed in patients and within the immunodominant clones of the patients. Between patients and healthy controls, no significant difference in CD8+ Simpson's diversity was found (P=0.060).

TCR beta VDJ combination and CDR3 sequence profiling used genomic DNA as the template. TCR repertoire sequencing was run on an Illumina HiSeq 2000. In the original analysis: Repertoires were assessed using TRBV/TRBJ rearrangement plots, CDR3 size and DJ length profiles, and Simpson's diversity index. The most abundant DNA sequence in the deep sequencing data was defined as the immunodominant clone. CDR3 amino acid sequences were screened for sharing across subjects and compared with published repertoires and the VDJdb database. The raw public data were reprocessed by TCRdb itself: fastp quality trimming at Q25, MiXCR clonotype calling, in-frame beta chains only. Here each entry gathers all rows of one CDR3 protein and keeps the most common genes and DNA. TCRdb assigned the V and J calls; the authors' analysis was not used. The sample data list a few hundred thousand distinct CDR3 sequences, and under 55% of these were observed just once. Just under 20% of the sample is in the top ten clones.

The patients picked for sequencing were ones in whom flow cytometry had shown an expansion of CD8+CD57+ cells. Every patient had severe acquired aplastic anemia, diagnosed using the International Study of Aplastic Anemia and Agranulocytosis and Camitta criteria. No patient had received any therapy when blood was sampled. The study deep-sequenced TCR repertoires of sorted CD4+ and CD8+ blood T cells from severe aplastic anemia patients and healthy subjects. Patients were enrolled in the USA under clinicaltrials.gov protocols 00001620, 01623167, 00001397, 00071045, 00081523 and 00961064. Ficoll-Paque density gradient centrifugation was used to isolate peripheral blood mononuclear cells. Before DNA extraction, CD4+ and CD8+ T cells were sorted by FACS or by magnetic beads. On this clonotype: Its antigen is currently not known. Base qualities are not at hand, and no much larger clone is one base apart.

Sequencing was carried out using sorted CD4+, CD8+, or CD8+CD57+ T cells (not recorded which) from PBMCs. This receptor was identified in a human donor with aplastic anemia.

Here is the DNA: TGTGCCAGCAGTGCAACTAGCGGACCTCACACGCAGTATTTT. Translated, it gives CASSATSGPHTQYF. The chain is encoded by TRBV2 joined to TRBJ2-3; the junction holds 8 bases that match TRBD2. CDR1 SNHLY and CDR2 FYNNEI are derived from the germline V gene. V lost 4 bases and J lost 9 bases, and the count of bases not matched to a germline gene is 9. Reading from cysteine to phenylalanine, the CDR3 counts 14 amino acids. CDR3 DNA is the only sequence kept; it has 42 bases, read in frame from the first base.